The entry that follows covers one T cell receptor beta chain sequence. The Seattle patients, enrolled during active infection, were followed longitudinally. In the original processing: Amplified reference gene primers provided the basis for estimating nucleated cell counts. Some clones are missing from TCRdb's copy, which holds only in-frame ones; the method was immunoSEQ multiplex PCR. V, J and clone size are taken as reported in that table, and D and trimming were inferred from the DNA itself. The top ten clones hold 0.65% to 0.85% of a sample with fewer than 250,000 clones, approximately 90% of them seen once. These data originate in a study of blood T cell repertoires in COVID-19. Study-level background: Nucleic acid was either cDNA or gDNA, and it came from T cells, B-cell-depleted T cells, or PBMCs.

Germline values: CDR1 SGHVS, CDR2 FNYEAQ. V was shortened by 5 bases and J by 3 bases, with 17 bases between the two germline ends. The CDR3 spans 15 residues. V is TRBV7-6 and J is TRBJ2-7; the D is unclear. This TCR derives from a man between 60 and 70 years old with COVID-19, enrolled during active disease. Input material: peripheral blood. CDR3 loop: CASSEGSPTHYEQYF. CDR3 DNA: TGTGCCAGCAGCGAAGGATCACCGACTCACTACGAGCAGTACTTC.